The rows below give T cell receptor beta chains drawn from one sample of a study of blood T cell repertoires in COVID-19. Data came from immunoSEQ multiplex PCR; TCRdb stores just in-frame clones and leaves some out. The repertoire holds about 240,000 clones, with approximately 85% as singletons. The sample was peripheral blood. These receptors were taken from a woman aged 60-75 years with active or convalescent COVID-19. Both conserved end residues are part of each CDR3. A D gene is named only where the DNA matches it firmly. Size tells how often a clone was seen (once, few, many) or the class of an expanded clone, and some rows leave it out.

TRBJ2-7	TRBV27	NA	NA	CASSFSRGGNEQYF	TGTGCCAGCAGTTTCTCTCGAGGGGGAAACGAGCAGTACTTC
TRBJ1-5	TRBV7-9	NA	TRBD1	CASSLADRDGNQPQHF	TGTGCCAGCAGCTTAGCCGACAGGGACGGCAATCAGCCCCAGCATTTT
TRBJ1-1	TRBV19	NA	TRBD1	CASSRGQPRSRNTEAFF	TGTGCCAGTAGTAGGGGACAGCCCAGGAGCCGGAACACTGAAGCTTTCTTT
TRBJ1-3	TRBV4-2	few	NA	CASSQALGSTPGNTIYF	TGTGCCAGCAGCCAAGCGCTCGGGTCAACTCCGGGAAACACCATATATTTT
TRBJ1-2	TRBV7-2	NA	TRBD1	CASSLTGTGPNYGYTF	TGTGCCAGCAGCTTAACCGGGACAGGGCCTAACTATGGCTACACCTTC
TRBJ1-1	TRBV19	few	NA	CASSIRNTEAFF	TGTGCCAGTAGTATTCGGAACACTGAAGCTTTCTTT
TRBJ2-1	TRBV6-5	NA	NA	CASSYQGGDEQFF	TGTGCCAGCAGTTACCAAGGGGGAGATGAGCAGTTCTTC
TRBJ1-6	TRBV10-3	NA	NA	CAIRGRGGVNSPLHF	TGTGCCATCAGGGGCCGAGGAGGGGTTAATTCACCCCTCCACTTT
TRBJ2-2	TRBV6-1	NA	NA	CASSEYLYRGGGELFF	TGTGCCAGCAGTGAATATCTTTACCGAGGCGGCGGGGAGCTGTTTTTT
TRBJ1-1	TRBV15	once	NA	CATSRGRNTEAFF	TGTGCCACCAGCAGGGGGCGGAACACTGAAGCTTTCTTT
TRBJ1-5	TRBV27	NA	NA	CASSPQGKRQPQHF	TGTGCCAGCAGTCCGCAGGGTAAACGTCAGCCCCAGCATTTT
TRBJ2-3	TRBV21-1	NA	NA	CASSKTSRGGGDTQYF	TGTGCCAGCAGCAAAACATCCCGCGGGGGTGGGGATACGCAGTATTTT
TRBJ2-3	TRBV24-1	NA	NA	CATSPGGDTQYF	TGTGCCACCAGCCCGGGCGGGGATACGCAGTATTTT
TRBJ2-5	TRBV5-6	NA	NA	CASSLPGYETQYF	TGTGCCAGCAGCTTGCCAGGGTATGAGACCCAGTACTTC
TRBJ1-2	TRBV2	NA	TRBD1	CASRGTGVIHYGYTF	TGTGCCAGCAGGGGGACAGGGGTGATCCACTATGGCTACACCTTC
TRBJ2-3	TRBV4-2	NA	TRBD2	CASSPWTSGGKKPEAQYF	TGTGCCAGCAGCCCATGGACTAGCGGGGGAAAAAAGCCGGAAGCGCAGTATTTT
TRBJ2-5	TRBV7-9	NA	TRBD2	CASSFGTSGVETQYF	TGTGCCAGCAGCTTCGGGACTAGCGGGGTAGAGACCCAGTACTTC
TRBJ2-7	TRBV27	many	TRBD2	CASRGRGAYEQYF	TGTGCCAGCAGGGGGCGGGGGGCCTACGAGCAGTACTTC
TRBJ1-4	TRBV6-5	NA	NA	CASSYEVVPTNEKLFF	TGTGCCAGCAGTTACGAAGTAGTTCCAACTAATGAAAAACTGTTTTTT
TRBJ1-2	TRBV7-2	NA	TRBD1	CASSFVGGPNYGYTF	TGTGCCAGCAGCTTCGTAGGGGGCCCTAACTATGGCTACACCTTC
TRBJ1-6	TRBV28	NA	NA	CATLFEGENHSPLHF	TGTGCCACCCTGTTCGAAGGGGAAAATCATTCACCCCTCCACTTT
TRBJ2-1	TRBV3-1/TRBV3-2	NA	NA	CASSQKLRGGREQFF	TGTGCCAGCAGCCAAAAGTTGAGGGGGGGCCGTGAGCAGTTCTTC
TRBJ1-2	TRBV7-9	once	NA	CASSLASRRTDVYGYTF	TGTGCCAGCAGCTTGGCCTCGAGACGGACAGATGTCTATGGCTACACCTTC
TRBJ2-5	TRBV19	NA	TRBD1	CASTQGSQETQYF	TGTGCCAGTACACAGGGGAGCCAAGAGACCCAGTACTTC
TRBJ1-6	TRBV5-1	many	TRBD1	CASSRQGQGSYNSPLHF	TGCGCCAGCAGCCGGCAGGGACAGGGGTCCTATAATTCACCCCTCCACTTT
TRBJ1-4	TRBV6-5	NA	NA	CASSLFNEKLFF	TGTGCCAGCAGCCTTTTTAATGAAAAACTGTTTTTT
TRBJ2-3	TRBV7-2	few	TRBD2	CASSLGAGGLSDTQYF	TGTGCCAGCAGCTTAGGAGCGGGGGGGCTATCGGATACGCAGTATTTT
TRBJ1-2	TRBV7-9	few	NA	CASSLEGDGYTF	TGTGCCAGCAGCTTAGAAGGGGATGGCTACACCTTC
TRBJ1-2	TRBV7-9	once	TRBD1	CASSLTDRGFSGYTF	TGTGCCAGCAGCTTAACTGACAGGGGATTCAGCGGCTACACCTTC
TRBJ2-3	TRBV23-1	NA	NA	CASSPPSPKLTDTQYF	TGCGCCAGCAGTCCCCCAAGCCCCAAACTCACAGATACGCAGTATTTT
TRBJ2-7	TRBV7-2	NA	TRBD2	CASSLGDYSYEQYF	TGTGCCAGCAGCTTAGGGGACTACTCCTACGAGCAGTACTTC
TRBJ2-7	TRBV15	many	NA	CATSRDNLAYEQYF	TGTGCCACCAGCAGAGATAACTTAGCCTACGAGCAGTACTTC
TRBJ1-2	TRBV9	few	NA	CASSANYGYTF	TGTGCCAGCAGCGCAAACTATGGCTACACCTTC
TRBJ2-7	TRBV7-9	NA	TRBD1	CASSSTGVTYEQYF	TGTGCCAGCAGTTCCACAGGGGTAACCTACGAGCAGTACTTC
TRBJ1-6	TRBV6-5	NA	NA	CASSYSSQTYNSPLHF	TGTGCCAGCAGTTACTCTAGTCAAACCTATAATTCACCCCTCCACTTT
TRBJ1-2	TRBV5-4	NA	NA	CASRSLGSYGYTF	TGTGCCAGCAGATCGCTAGGCTCCTATGGCTACACCTTC
TRBJ2-5	TRBV5-1	NA	TRBD2	CASSSGLVWETQYF	TGCGCCAGCAGCTCTGGACTAGTTTGGGAGACCCAGTACTTC
TRBJ1-1	TRBV9	NA	NA	CASSPYSGNTEAFF	TGTGCCAGCAGCCCCTACTCAGGGAACACTGAAGCTTTCTTT
TRBJ2-1	TRBV20-1	few	TRBD1	CSASPRTGGLYNEQFF	TGCAGTGCTAGTCCAAGAACAGGGGGACTCTACAATGAGCAGTTCTTC
TRBJ2-5	TRBV18	NA	TRBD1	CASSPGTAETQYF	TGTGCCAGCTCACCGGGGACAGCAGAGACCCAGTACTTC
TRBJ2-2	TRBV5-1	NA	TRBD2	CASSRERGAGELFF	TGCGCCAGCAGCCGGGAACGGGGGGCCGGGGAGCTGTTTTTT